The source of this T cell receptor (beta chain) is a study of cytomegalovirus exposure and HLA in healthy donors. Study-wide results and limits: In a later analysis, an Asian-associated ancestry cluster reportedly showed fewer N-insertions than the approximately 670-donor mean. In a later analysis, TCR beta V- and J-gene trimming showed a link to a missense DCLRE1C variant.

Germline V gene sequence: CDR1 KGHSH, CDR2 LQKENI. The CDR3 length is 14 residues. V gave up 2 bases and J gave up 0 bases, with 7 bases separating them. The PCR made use of 60 Vbeta and 13 Jbeta primers. TCRdb keeps only in-frame clones here, not all; method: immunoSEQ multiplex PCR. The sample includes about 120,000 clones, 77% of them seen just once. As for this clone: Its antigen is currently unknown.

The V and J genes are TRBV18 and TRBJ1-1; D call uncertain. The receptor comes from a man aged 18 to 30 in good health and CMV-seropositive. The sequencing input was PBMCs. This chain's CDR3 is CASSPGRMNTEAFF. The CDR3 nucleotides are TGTGCCAGCTCACCAGGGAGGATGAACACTGAAGCTTTCTTT.